The subject of this entry is one TCR beta chain. Germline V CDR1 and CDR2: ENHRY, SYGVKD. Trimming cost V 6 bases and J 3 bases, with 15 bases left between them. This CDR3 region has 15 residues. Negative isolation yielded the CD8+ and CD4+ T cells, while FACS enriched the TEMRA cells. The sample comes from a study of CD8 T cells in Susac syndrome. Random hexamers were used to reverse transcribe 0.5 to 1 ug of RNA. Amplification of the TCR beta CDR3 was carried out by immunoSEQ multiplex PCR, which spanned a total of 54 Vbeta and 13 Jbeta segments. TCRdb analysed the immunoSEQ multiplex PCR reads with MiXCR anew, one entry per CDR3 protein. This table has 160,000 or so distinct CDR3 sequences, 85% to 95% appearing once.

Sample: CD8+ T cells from PBMCs. The sequence was collected from a human donor with multiple sclerosis. The rearrangement links TRBV10-3 to TRBJ1-5, with D possibly matching TRBD1 (5 bases). The CDR3 protein is CAISLGGNPNQPQHF. CDR3 in DNA: TGTGCCATCAGCCTGGGGGGGAATCCCAATCAGCCCCAGCATTTT.